The next 18 T cell receptor beta chains were all read from a single sample in a study of blood T cells in healthy people across ages. The second PCR ran 7 to 11 cycles with a sample-barcoded 5' primer and J-beta primers. Using its own MiXCR run on the 5' RACE reads, TCRdb lists one record per CDR3 protein. The table includes more than 700,000 distinct CDR3 sequences, around half detected once. Sequencing was done on a sample of blood. The receptor source for this set is a man older than 75 in good health.

The chain couples TRBV7-2 to TRBJ2-3; the D gene is possibly TRBD2 (6 bases). CDR3 size: 12 residues. The germline gives CDR1 SGHTA, CDR2 FQGNSA. V shed 6 bases and J shed 10 bases, with 14 bases lying between them. CDR3 sequence: CASRYSTSAQYF. In DNA form, the CDR3 reads TGTGCCAGCAGGTATTCGACTAGTGCGCAGTATTTT.

Points on this clonotype: This sequence may be a read error, since a much larger clone differs from it by one base. The chain recombines TRBV18 with TRBJ2-3; no clear D gene. Germline V gives CDR1 KGHSH, CDR2 LQKENI. This CDR3 comprises 13 residues. The CDR3 is CTSSPDLTDTQYF. CDR3 bases: TGTACCAGCTCACCAGACTTGACAGATACGCAGTATTTT. The whole variable domain, filled in from reference TRBV18 and TRBJ2-3, reads NAGVMQNPRHLVRRRGQEARLRCSPMKGHSHVYWYRQLPEEGLKFMVYLQKENIIDESGMPKERFSAEFPKEGPSILRIQQVVRGDSAAYFCTSSPDLTDTQYFGPGTRLTVL.

The V gene is TRBV12-3 or TRBV12-4, the J gene TRBJ2-1; 10 nucleotides align to TRBD2. There are 16 residues in the CDR3. V trimming: 3 bases; J trimming: 5 bases; junction bases outside the gene matches: 7. The CDR3 region is CASSFLAGVQDNEQFF. CDR3 sequence (DNA): TGTGCCAGCAGTTTCCTAGCGGGAGTCCAGGACAATGAGCAGTTCTTC.

The rearrangement links TRBV7-9 to TRBJ2-4; D call uncertain. The DNA matches TRBJ2-5 better at its end, which makes the J call doubtful. Germline values: CDR1 SEHNR, CDR2 FQNEAQ (reference sequence). This CDR3 has 16 amino acids. The CDR3 DNA follows: TGTGCCAGCAGCTCTCGACGGGTTCGGGTCCAAGAGACCCAGTACTTC. Amino acid sequence: CASSSRRVRVQETQYF.

This chain connects TRBV12-5 to TRBJ2-3; 9 bases line up with TRBD1. This CDR3 is built from 16 residues. J gave up 14 bases and V 0 bases, and 15 bases lay outside the gene matches. Looked up from germline, CDR1 is LGHNT and CDR2 is FRNRAP. The CDR3 bases are TGTGCTAGTGGTTTGGTCGAGGGGACAGGGCCCAGATACGCGTATTTT. Its protein is CASGLVEGTGPRYAYF. The variable domain in full, completed from reference TRBV12-5 and TRBJ2-3, reads DARVTQTPRHKVTEMGQEVTMRCQPILGHNTVFWYRQTMMQGLELLAYFRNRAPLDDSGMPKDRFSAEMPDATLATLKIQPSEPRDSAVYFCASGLVEGTGPRYAYFGPGTRLTVL.

The sample holds a few counts of this clonotype. The genes are TRBV27 and TRBJ2-7, with TRBD2 matching over 10 bases. Germline trimming cut 7 bases from V and 6 bases from J; bases unmatched to any gene: 6. Germline lookup yields CDR1 MNHEY and CDR2 SMNVEV (reference sequence). This CDR3 is 13 amino acids long. The CDR3 protein is CASTASGSGEQYF. Written as DNA, the CDR3 is TGTGCCAGCACTGCTAGCGGGAGTGGCGAGCAGTACTTC.

The rearrangement joins TRBV3-1 to TRBJ2-3; 7 positions match TRBD2. J was trimmed by 14 bases and V by 3 bases; bases with no gene match: 11. The CDR3 loop spans 13 amino acids. Germline values: CDR1 LGHDT, CDR2 YNNKEL (reference sequence). CDR3 nucleotide sequence: TGTGCCAGCAGCCACGGGGAGGGCAGATACGCGTATTTT. Its protein is CASSHGEGRYAYF.

The J gene is TRBJ2-7, the V gene TRBV7-2; D gene ambiguous. From germline, CDR1 is SGHTA and CDR2 FQGNSA. Between the trimmed V and J ends, which lost 3 bases and 2 bases, there was a span of 14 bases. The CDR3 extends over 15 amino acids. The CDR3 reads CASSFSQTTAYEQYF. The CDR3 nucleotides read TGTGCCAGCAGCTTTAGTCAGACAACGGCCTACGAGCAGTACTTC.

This clonotype was seen more than once but under ten times. The DNA for the CDR3 is TGTGCCAGCAGTGAGGAGGGTAGCACAGGGGAGACCCAGTACTTC. Amino acid sequence: CASSEEGSTGETQYF. J is TRBJ2-5 and V is TRBV2, with D perhaps assigned TRBD1 or TRBD2 (6 bases each). The CDR3 runs to 15 residues. Germline CDR1 and CDR2: SNHLY and FYNNEI. V was clipped by 3 bases and J by 5 bases, with 16 bases between them. Looking up the rest from reference TRBV2 and TRBJ2-5 gives the full variable domain: EPEVTQTPSHQVTQMGQEVILRCVPISNHLYFYWYRQILGQKVEFLVSFYNNEISEKSEIFDDQFSVERPDGSNFTLKIRSTKLEDSAMYFCASSEEGSTGETQYFGPGTRLLVL.

In DNA form, the CDR3 reads TGCAGCGTTTACAAGACAGCGATGGGCACTGAAGCTTTCTTT. Protein product: CSVYKTAMGTEAFF. This chain uses TRBV29-1 with TRBJ1-1; tentatively, D is TRBD1 (5 bases). Germline V gene data show CDR1 as SQVTM and CDR2 as ANQGSEA. The V and J ends lost 5 bases and 4 bases respectively, with 17 bases between them. The CDR3 consists of 14 residues.

The V and J genes are TRBV10-3 and TRBJ2-7; D perhaps matches TRBD1 (5 bases). Trimming took 2 bases from V and 2 from J, leaving 16 bases between them. Germline V gives CDR1 ENHRY, CDR2 SYGVKD. CDR3 length equals 16 residues. CDR3 region: CAISEGDSLSPYEQYF. The CDR3 DNA is TGTGCCATCAGTGAGGGTGACAGCCTTTCCCCCTACGAGCAGTACTTC.

J is TRBJ2-2 and V is TRBV7-9; D remains ambiguous. The CDR3 extends over 15 amino acids. Trimming took off 1 base at V and 2 bases at J, with 8 bases between the two ends. The germline CDR1 and CDR2 sequences are SEHNR and FQNEAQ (reference sequence). The CDR3 reads CASSLVRSNTGELFF. The CDR3 DNA is TGTGCCAGCAGCTTAGTTCGGAGTAACACCGGGGAGCTGTTTTTT.

This chain uses TRBV7-6 with TRBJ2-1; D might be TRBD1 or TRBD2, each matching 5 bases. CDR3 size: 16 residues. Deletions cut 5 bases from V and 9 bases from J, with 23 bases between. Germline loops: CDR1 SGHVS, CDR2 FNYEAQ. This CDR3 reads CASSPAGGARGTEQFF. CDR3 nucleotides: TGTGCCAGCAGCCCCGCCGGAGGCGCGAGGGGCACTGAGCAGTTCTTC.

J is TRBJ2-1 and V is TRBV9; D unclear. V was clipped by 0 bases and J by 8 bases, with 12 bases between them. The CDR3 covers 14 residues. Germline V lookup: CDR1 SGDLS, CDR2 YYNGEE. This chain's CDR3 is CASSVEGIGDEQFF. The CDR3 region has the DNA TGTGCCAGCAGCGTAGAAGGGATAGGCGATGAGCAGTTCTTC.

The table lists this clonotype with a few counts. The chain combines TRBV5-5 with TRBJ1-2; 8 nucleotides match TRBD1. V was clipped by 4 bases and J by 10 bases; unmatched bases: 6. The CDR3 extends over 12 amino acids. Per germline, CDR1 SGHKS and CDR2 YYEKEE (reference sequence). The CDR3 nucleotides are TGTGCCAGCAGCGGAAGGACAGGGCCCTACACCTTC. Amino acids: CASSGRTGPYTF.

The chain uses TRBV29-1 and TRBJ2-3; D unresolved. Germline lookup yields CDR1 SQVTM and CDR2 ANQGSEA. The CDR3 contains 12 residues. V lost 4 bases and J 2 bases, leaving 7 bases between the germline ends. This CDR3 reads CSVAGPTDTQYF. CDR3 nucleotide sequence: TGCAGCGTTGCCGGACCCACAGATACGCAGTATTTT.

The chain joins TRBV5-1 to TRBJ1-3, with D hard to call. CDR1 is SGHRS and CDR2 is YFSETQ in the germline V gene. Trimming removed 0 bases at V and 0 bases at J, with 13 bases between. The CDR3 is 17 amino acids. CDR3 in DNA: TGCGCCAGCAGCTTGGATCCCGGACCATTCTCTGGAAACACCATATATTTT. Amino acids: CASSLDPGPFSGNTIYF.

This rearrangement joins TRBV7-2 to TRBJ2-1, with D uncertain. The ends were cut back, 0 bases at V and 10 bases at J, with 13 bases in the middle. The CDR3 is made up of 14 amino acids. Germline V CDR1 and CDR2: SGHTA, FQGNSA. CDR3 in DNA: TGTGCCAGCAGCTTAGCCCTGGATCCGAGGGAGCAGTTCTTC. Translation gives CASSLALDPREQFF.